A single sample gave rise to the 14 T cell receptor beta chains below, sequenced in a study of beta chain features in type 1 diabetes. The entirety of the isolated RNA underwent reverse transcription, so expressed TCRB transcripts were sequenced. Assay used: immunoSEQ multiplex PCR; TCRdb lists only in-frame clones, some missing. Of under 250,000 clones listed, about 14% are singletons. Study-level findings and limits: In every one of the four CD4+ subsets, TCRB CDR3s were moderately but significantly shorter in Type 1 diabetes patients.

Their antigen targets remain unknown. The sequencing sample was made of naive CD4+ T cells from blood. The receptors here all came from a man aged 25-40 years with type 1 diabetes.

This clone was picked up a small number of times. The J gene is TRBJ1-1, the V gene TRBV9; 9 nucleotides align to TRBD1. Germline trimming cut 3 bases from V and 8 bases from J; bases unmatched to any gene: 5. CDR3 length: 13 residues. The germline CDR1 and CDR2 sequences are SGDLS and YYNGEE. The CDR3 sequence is CASSASGQGEAFF. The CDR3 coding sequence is TGTGCCAGCAGCGCTTCTGGACAGGGGGAAGCTTTCTTT.

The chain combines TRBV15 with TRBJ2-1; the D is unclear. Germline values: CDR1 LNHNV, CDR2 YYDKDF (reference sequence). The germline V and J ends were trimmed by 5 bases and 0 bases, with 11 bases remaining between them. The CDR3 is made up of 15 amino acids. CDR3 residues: CATSDAGSSYNEQFF. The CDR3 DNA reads TGTGCCACCAGCGACGCAGGTAGCTCCTACAATGAGCAGTTCTTC.

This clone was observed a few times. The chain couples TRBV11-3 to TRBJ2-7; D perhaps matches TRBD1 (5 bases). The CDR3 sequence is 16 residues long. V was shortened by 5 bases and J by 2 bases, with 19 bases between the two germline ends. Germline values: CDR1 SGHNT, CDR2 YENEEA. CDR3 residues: CASSAQRRQKPYEQYF. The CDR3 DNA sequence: TGTGCCAGCAGCGCACAACGGAGACAGAAACCCTACGAGCAGTACTTC.

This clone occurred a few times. CDR3 loop: CASSTGQNEQYF. CDR3 DNA: TGCGCCAGCAGCACCGGACAGAACGAGCAGTACTTC. The gene calls are TRBV5-1 and TRBJ2-7; D possibly corresponds to TRBD1 (6 bases). This CDR3 has 12 residues. V lost 4 bases, J lost 5 bases, and 10 bases lay in between. Looked up from germline, CDR1 is SGHRS and CDR2 is YFSETQ. Variable domain in full (rest from reference TRBV5-1 and TRBJ2-7): KAGVTQTPRYLIKTRGQQVTLSCSPISGHRSVSWYQQTPGQGLQFLFEYFSETQRNKGNFPGRFSGRQFSNSRSEMNVSTLELGDSALYLCASSTGQNEQYFGPGTRLTVT.

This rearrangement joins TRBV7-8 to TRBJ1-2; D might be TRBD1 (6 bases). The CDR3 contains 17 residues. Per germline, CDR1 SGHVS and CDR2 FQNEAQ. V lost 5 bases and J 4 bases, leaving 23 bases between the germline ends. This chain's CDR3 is CASSTNVGVGAAYGYTF. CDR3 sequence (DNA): TGTGCCAGCAGCACCAACGTGGGGGTGGGGGCAGCCTATGGCTACACCTTC.

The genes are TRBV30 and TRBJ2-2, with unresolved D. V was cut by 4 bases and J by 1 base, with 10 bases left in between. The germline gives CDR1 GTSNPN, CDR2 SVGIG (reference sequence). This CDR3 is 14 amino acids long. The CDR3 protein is CAWTLLWNTGELFF. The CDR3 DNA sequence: TGTGCCTGGACATTACTCTGGAACACCGGGGAGCTGTTTTTT.

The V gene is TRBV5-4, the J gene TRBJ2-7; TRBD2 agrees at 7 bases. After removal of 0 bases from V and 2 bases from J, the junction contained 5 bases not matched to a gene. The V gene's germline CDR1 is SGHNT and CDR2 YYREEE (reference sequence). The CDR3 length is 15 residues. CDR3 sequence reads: CASSLGGREAYEQYF. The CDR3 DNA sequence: TGTGCCAGCAGCTTGGGAGGGAGGGAGGCCTACGAGCAGTACTTC.

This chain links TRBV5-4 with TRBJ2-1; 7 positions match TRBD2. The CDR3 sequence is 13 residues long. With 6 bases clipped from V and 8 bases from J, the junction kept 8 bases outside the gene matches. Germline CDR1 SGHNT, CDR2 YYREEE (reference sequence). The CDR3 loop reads CASNQLASDEQFF. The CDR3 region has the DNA TGTGCCAGCAACCAACTAGCGTCCGATGAGCAGTTCTTC.

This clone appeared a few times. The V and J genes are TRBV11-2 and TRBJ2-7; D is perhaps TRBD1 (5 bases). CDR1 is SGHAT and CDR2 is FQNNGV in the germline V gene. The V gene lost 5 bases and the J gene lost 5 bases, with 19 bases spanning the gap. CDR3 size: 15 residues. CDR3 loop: CASSPRQGGSHEQYF. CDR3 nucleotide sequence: TGTGCCAGCAGCCCCCGGCAGGGCGGTAGCCACGAGCAGTACTTC.

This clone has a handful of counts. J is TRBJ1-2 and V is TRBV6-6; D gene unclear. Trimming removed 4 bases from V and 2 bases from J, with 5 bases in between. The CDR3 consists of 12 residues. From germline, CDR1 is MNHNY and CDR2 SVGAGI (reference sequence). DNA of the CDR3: TGTGCCAGCAGTTCCTTAAACTATGGCTACACCTTC. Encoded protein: CASSSLNYGYTF.

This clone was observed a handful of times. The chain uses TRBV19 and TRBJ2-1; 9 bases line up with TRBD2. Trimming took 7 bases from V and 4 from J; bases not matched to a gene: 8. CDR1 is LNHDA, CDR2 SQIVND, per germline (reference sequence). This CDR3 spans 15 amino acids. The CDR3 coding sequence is TGTGCCAGTACCCCTGTAGCGGGAGATTACAATGAGCAGTTCTTC. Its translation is CASTPVAGDYNEQFF. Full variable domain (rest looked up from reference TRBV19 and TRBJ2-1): DGGITQSPKYLFRKEGQNVTLSCEQNLNHDAMYWYRQDPGQGLRLIYYSQIVNDFQKGDIAEGYSVSREKKESFPLTVTSAQKNPTAFYLCASTPVAGDYNEQFFGPGTRLTVL.

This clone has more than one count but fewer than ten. CDR3 loop: CASSSFQDNTGELFF. The CDR3 DNA reads as TGTGCCAGCAGTTCCTTCCAGGATAACACCGGGGAGCTGTTTTTT. V is TRBV11-2 and J is TRBJ2-2; D is unresolved. Germline CDR1 is SGHAT and CDR2 is FQNNGV. Trimming cost V 6 bases and J 2 bases, with 13 bases left between them. The length of the CDR3 is 15 residues. Full variable domain (rest looked up from reference TRBV11-2 and TRBJ2-2): EAGVAQSPRYKIIEKRQSVAFWCNPISGHATLYWYQQILGQGPKLLIQFQNNGVVDDSQLPKDRFSAERLKGVDSTLKIQPAKLEDSAVYLCASSSFQDNTGELFFGEGSRLTVL.

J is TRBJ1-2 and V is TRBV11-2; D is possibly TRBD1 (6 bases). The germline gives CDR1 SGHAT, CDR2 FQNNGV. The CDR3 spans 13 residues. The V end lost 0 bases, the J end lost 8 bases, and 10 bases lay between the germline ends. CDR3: CASSLDRGNGYTF. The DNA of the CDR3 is TGTGCCAGCAGCTTAGACAGGGGTAACGGCTACACCTTC.

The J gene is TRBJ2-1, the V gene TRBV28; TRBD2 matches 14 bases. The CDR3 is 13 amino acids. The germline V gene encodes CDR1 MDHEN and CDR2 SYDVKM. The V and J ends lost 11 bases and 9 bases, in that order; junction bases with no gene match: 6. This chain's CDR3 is CAGGTSGSIEQFF. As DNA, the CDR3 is TGTGCCGGCGGGACTAGCGGGAGCATTGAGCAGTTCTTC.